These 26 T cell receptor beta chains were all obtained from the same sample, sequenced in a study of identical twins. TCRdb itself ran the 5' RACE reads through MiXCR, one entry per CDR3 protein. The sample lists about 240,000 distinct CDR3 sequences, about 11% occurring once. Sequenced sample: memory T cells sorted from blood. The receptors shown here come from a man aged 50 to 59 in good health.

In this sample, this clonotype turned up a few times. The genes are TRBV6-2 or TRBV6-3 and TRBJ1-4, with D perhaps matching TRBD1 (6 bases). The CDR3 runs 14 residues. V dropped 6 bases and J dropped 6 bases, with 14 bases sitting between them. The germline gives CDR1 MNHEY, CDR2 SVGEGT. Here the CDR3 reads CASSPWGADEKLFF. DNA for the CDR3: TGTGCCAGCAGCCCCTGGGGGGCGGATGAAAAACTGTTTTTT.

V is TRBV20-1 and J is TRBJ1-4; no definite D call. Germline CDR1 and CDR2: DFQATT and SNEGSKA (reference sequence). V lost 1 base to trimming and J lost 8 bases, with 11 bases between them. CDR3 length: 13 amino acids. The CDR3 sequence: CSARVTAGEKLFF. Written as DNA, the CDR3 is TGCAGTGCTAGAGTTACAGCGGGGGAAAAACTGTTTTTT.

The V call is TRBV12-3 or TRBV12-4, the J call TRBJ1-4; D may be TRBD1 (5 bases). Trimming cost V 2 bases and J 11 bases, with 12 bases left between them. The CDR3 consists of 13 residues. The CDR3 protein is CASSLFREGKLFF. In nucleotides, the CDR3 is TGTGCCAGCAGTTTATTCCGGGAGGGGAAACTGTTTTTT.

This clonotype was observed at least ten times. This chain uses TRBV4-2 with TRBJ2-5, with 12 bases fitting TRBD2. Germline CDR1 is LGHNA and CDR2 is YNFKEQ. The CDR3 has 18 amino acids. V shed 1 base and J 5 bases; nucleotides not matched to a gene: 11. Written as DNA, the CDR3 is TGTGCCAGCAGCCAAGTAGACGGGAGTGGACTAGCGGGGGAGACCCAGTACTTC. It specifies CASSQVDGSGLAGETQYF.

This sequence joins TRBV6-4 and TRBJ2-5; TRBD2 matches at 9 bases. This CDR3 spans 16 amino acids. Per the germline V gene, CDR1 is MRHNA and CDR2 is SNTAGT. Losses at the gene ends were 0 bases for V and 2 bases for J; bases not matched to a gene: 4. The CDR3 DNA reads TGTGCCAGCAGTGACTCCGGTAGCGGGAGACAAGAGACCCAGTACTTC. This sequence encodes CASSDSGSGRQETQYF.

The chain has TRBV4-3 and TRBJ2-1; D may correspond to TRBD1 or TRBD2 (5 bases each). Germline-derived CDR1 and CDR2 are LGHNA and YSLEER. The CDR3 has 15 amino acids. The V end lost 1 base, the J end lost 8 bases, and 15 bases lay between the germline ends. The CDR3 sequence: CASSQGRGPRDEQFF. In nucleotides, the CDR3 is TGCGCCAGCAGCCAAGGCCGGGGCCCCAGAGATGAGCAGTTCTTC.

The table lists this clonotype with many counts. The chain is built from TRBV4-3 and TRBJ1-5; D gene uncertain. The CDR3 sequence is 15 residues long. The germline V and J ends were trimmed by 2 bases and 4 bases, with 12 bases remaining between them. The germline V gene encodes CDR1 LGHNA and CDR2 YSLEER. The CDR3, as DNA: TGCGCCAGCAGCCAACAAATCGGGCTAAATCAGCCCCAGCATTTT. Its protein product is CASSQQIGLNQPQHF.

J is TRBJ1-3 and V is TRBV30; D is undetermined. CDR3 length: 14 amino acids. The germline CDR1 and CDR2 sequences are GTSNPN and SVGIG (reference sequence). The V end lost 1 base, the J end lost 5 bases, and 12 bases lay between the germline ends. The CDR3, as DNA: TGTGCCTGGAGTGGACCCCAAGTCCGAAACACCATATATTTT. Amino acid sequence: CAWSGPQVRNTIYF. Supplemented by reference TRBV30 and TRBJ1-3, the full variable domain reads SQTIHQWPATLVQPVGSPLSLECTVEGTSNPNLYWYRQAAGRGLQLLFYSVGIGQISSEVPQNLSASRPQDRQFILSSKKLLLSDSGFYLCAWSGPQVRNTIYFGEGSWLTVV.

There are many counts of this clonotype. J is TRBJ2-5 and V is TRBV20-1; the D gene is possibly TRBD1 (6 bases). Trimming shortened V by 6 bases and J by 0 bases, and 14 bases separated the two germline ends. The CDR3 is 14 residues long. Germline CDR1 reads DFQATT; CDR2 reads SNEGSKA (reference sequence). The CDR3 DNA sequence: TGCAGTGCCCCCCCCAGGGGCTACCAAGAGACCCAGTACTTC. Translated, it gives CSAPPRGYQETQYF.

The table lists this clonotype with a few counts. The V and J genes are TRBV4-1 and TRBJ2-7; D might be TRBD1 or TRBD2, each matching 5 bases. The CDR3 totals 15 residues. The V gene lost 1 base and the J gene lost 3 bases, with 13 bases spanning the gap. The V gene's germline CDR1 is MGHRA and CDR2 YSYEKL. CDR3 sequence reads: CASSQVPGTSYEQYF. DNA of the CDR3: TGCGCCAGCAGCCAAGTACCAGGGACGAGCTACGAGCAGTACTTC.

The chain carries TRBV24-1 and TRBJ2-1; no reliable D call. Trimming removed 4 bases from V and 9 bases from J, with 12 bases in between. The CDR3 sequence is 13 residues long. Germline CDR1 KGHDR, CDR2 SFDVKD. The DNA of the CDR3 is TGTGCCACCAGTGACCCTTACAAAGTTGAGCAGTTCTTC. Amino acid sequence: CATSDPYKVEQFF.

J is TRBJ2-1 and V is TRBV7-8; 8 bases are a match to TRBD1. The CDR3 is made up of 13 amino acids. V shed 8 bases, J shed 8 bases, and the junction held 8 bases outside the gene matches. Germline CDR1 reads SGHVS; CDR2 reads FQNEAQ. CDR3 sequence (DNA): TGTGCCAGCGGAGAGACAGGGGCCTATGAGCAGTTCTTC. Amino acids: CASGETGAYEQFF.

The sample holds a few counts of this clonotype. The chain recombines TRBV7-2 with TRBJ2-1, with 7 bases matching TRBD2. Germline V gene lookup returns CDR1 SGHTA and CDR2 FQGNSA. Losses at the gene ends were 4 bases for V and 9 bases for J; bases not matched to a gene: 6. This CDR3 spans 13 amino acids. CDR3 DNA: TGTGCCAGCAGCTCCGGGGGGTACGGTGAGCAGTTCTTC. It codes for CASSSGGYGEQFF.

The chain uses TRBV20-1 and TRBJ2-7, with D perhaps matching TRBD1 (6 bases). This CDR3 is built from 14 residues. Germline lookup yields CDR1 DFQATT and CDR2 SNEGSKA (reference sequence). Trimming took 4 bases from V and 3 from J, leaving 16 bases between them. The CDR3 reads CSATSGHGNYEQYF. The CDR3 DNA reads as TGCAGTGCTACCTCGGGACACGGCAACTACGAGCAGTACTTC.

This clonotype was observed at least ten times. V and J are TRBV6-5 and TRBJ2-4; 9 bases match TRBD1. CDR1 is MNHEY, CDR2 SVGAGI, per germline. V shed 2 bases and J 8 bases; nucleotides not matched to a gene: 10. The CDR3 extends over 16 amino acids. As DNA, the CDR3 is TGTGCCAGCAGTTACACGAACAGGGGGCTAGGGGACATTCAGTACTTC. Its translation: CASSYTNRGLGDIQYF.

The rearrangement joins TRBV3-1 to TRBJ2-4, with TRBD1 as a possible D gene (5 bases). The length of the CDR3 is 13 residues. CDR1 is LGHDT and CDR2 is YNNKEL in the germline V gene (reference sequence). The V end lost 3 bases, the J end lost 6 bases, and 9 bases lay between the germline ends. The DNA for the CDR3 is TGTGCCAGCAGCCAGTGGGGCGGAAACATTCAGTACTTC. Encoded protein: CASSQWGGNIQYF.

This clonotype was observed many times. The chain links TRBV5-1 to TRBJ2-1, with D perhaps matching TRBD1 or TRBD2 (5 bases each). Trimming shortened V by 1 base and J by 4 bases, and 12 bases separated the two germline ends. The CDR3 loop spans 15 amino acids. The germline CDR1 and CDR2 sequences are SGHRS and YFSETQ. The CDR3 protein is CASSLNGDLYNEQFF. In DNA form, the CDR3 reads TGCGCCAGCAGCTTGAACGGGGACCTATACAATGAGCAGTTCTTC.

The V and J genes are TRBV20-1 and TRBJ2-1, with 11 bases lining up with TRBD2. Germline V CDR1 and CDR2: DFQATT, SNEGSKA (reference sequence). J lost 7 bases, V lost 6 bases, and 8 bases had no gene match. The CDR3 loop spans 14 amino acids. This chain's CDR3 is CSAVTSGSGNEQFF. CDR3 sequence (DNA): TGCAGTGCCGTAACTAGCGGGAGTGGTAATGAGCAGTTCTTC.

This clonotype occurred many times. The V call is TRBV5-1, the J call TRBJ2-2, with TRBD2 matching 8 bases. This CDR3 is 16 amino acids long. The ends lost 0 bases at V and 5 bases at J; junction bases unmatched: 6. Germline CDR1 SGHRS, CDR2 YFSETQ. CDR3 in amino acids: CASSLVAGGVTGELFF. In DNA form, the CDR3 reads TGCGCCAGCAGCTTGGTGGCGGGAGGTGTTACCGGGGAGCTGTTTTTT.

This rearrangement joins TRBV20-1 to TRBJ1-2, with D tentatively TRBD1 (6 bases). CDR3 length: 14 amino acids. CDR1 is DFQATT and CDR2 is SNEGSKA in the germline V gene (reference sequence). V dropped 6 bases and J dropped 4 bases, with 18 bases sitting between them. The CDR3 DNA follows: TGCAGTGCAACGAACTTGCAGGGGATCTATGGCTACACCTTC. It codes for CSATNLQGIYGYTF.

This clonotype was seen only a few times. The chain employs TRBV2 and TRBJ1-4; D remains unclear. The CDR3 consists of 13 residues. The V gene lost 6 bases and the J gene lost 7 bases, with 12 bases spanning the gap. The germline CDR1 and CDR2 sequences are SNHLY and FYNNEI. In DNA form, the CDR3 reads TGTGCCAGCAGGGGTTCGGAGTTTGAAAAACTGTTTTTT. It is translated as CASRGSEFEKLFF.

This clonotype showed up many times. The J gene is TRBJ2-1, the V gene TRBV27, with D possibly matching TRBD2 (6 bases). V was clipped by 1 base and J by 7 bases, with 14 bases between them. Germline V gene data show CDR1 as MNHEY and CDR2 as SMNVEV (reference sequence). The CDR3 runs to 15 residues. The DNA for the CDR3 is TGTGCCAGCAGTTTATTATCGGTGGGGGGAAATGAGCAGTTCTTC. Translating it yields CASSLLSVGGNEQFF.

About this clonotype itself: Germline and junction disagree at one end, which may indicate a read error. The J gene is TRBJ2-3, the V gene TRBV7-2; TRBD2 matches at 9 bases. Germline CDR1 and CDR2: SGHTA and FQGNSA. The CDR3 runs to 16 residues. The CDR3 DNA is TGTGCCAGCAGCTTGGGTGCGACTAGCGGCACGGATACGCAGTATTTT. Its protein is CASSLGATSGTDTQYF.

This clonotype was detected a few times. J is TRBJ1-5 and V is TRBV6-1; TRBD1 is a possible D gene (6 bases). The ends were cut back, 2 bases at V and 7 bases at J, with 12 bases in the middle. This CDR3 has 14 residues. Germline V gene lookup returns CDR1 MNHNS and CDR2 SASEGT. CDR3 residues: CASSEQGLRQPQHF. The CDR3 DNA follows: TGTGCCAGCAGTGAACAGGGGCTGCGGCAGCCCCAGCATTTT.

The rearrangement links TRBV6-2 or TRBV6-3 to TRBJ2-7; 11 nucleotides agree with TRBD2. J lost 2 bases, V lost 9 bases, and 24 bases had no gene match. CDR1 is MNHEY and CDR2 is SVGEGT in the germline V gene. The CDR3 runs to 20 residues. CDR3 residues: CASTPFGGLAGGIRTYEQYF. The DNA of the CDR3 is TGTGCCAGTACCCCCTTCGGCGGGCTAGCGGGGGGAATACGGACCTACGAGCAGTACTTC.

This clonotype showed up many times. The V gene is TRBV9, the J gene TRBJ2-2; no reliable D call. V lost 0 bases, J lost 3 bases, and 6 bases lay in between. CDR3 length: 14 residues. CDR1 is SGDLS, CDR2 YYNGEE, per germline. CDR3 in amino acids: CASSVDPYTGELFF. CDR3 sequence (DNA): TGTGCCAGCAGCGTAGATCCTTACACCGGGGAGCTGTTTTTT.